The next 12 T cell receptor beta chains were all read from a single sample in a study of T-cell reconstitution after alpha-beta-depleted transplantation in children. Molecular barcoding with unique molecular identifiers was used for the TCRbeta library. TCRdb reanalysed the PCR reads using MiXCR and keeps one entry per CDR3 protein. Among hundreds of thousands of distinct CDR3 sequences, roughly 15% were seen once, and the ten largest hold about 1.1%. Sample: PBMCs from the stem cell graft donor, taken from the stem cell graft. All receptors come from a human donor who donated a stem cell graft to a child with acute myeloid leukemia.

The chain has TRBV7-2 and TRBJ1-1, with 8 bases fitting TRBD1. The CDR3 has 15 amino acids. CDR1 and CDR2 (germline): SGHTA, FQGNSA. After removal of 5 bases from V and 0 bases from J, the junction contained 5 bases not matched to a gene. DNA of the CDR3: TGTGCCAGCAGCCTACAGACAGGGGTGAACACTGAAGCTTTCTTT. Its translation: CASSLQTGVNTEAFF.

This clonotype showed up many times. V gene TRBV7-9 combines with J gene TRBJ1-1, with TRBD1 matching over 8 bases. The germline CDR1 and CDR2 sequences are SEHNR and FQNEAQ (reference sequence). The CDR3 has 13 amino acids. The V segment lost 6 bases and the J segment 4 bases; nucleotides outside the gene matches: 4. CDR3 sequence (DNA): TGTGCCAGCAGACCCGGACAGGGCACTGAAGCTTTCTTT. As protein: CASRPGQGTEAFF.

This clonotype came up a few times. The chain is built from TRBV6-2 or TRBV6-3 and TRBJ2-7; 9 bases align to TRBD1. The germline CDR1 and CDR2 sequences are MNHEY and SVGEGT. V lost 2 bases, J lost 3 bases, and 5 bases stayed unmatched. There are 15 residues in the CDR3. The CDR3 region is CASSYAGQGVYEQYV. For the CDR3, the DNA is TGTGCCAGCAGTTACGCGGGACAGGGAGTCTACGAGCAGTACGTC.

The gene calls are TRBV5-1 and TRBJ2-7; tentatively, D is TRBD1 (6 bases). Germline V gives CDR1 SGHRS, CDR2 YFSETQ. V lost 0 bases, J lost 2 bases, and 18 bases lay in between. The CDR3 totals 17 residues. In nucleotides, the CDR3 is TGCGCCAGCAGCTTGGCAACAGGGAGAGGATTGGCCTACGAGCAGTACTTC. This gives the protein CASSLATGRGLAYEQYF.

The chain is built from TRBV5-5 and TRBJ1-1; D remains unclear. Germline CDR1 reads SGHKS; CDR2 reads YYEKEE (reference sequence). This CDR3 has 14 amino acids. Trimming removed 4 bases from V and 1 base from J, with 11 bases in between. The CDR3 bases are TGTGCCAGCAGCCCTGGGAATGGGAACACTGAAGCTTTCTTT. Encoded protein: CASSPGNGNTEAFF.

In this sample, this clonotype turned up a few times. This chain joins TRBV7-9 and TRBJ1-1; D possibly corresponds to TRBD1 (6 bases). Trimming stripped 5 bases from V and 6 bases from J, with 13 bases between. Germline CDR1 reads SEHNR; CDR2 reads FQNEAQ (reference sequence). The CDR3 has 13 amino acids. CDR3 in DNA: TGTGCCAGCAGCCCACAGGGTGGGGCTGAAGCTTTCTTT. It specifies CASSPQGGAEAFF.

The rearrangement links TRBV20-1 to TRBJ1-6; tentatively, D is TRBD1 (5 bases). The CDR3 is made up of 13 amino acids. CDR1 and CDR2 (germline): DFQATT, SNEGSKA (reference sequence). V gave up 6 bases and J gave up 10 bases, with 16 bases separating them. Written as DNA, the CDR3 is TGCAGTGCCAACGTCAGGGTACAGTCACCCCTCCACTTT. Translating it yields CSANVRVQSPLHF.

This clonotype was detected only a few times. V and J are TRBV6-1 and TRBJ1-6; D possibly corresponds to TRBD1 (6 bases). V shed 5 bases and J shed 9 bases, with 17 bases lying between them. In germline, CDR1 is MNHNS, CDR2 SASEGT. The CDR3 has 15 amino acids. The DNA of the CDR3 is TGTGCCAGCAGTACCACCGGGGGGCTGAGTTCACCCCTCCACTTT. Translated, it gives CASSTTGGLSSPLHF.

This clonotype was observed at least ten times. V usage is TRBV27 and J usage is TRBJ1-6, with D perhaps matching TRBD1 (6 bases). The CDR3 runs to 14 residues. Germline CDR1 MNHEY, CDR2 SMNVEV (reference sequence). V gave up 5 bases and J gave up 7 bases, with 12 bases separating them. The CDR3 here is CASSSTGWNSPLHF. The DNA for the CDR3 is TGTGCCAGCAGTAGCACAGGGTGGAATTCACCCCTCCACTTT.

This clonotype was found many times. The CDR3 DNA is TGTGCCAGCAGCTTAGGGGAGGGGTATGGCTACACCTTC. This encodes CASSLGEGYGYTF. The gene calls are TRBV7-6 and TRBJ1-2, with D perhaps TRBD1 (5 bases). Trimming shortened V by 1 base and J by 5 bases, and 8 bases separated the two germline ends. The germline CDR1 and CDR2 sequences are SGHVS and FNYEAQ. The CDR3 consists of 13 residues.

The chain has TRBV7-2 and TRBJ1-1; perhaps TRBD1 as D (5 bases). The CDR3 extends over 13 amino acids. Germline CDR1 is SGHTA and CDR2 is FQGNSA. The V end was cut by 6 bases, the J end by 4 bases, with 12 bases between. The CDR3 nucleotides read TGTGCCAGCAGACTAGACAGATTCACTGAAGCTTTCTTT. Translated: CASRLDRFTEAFF.

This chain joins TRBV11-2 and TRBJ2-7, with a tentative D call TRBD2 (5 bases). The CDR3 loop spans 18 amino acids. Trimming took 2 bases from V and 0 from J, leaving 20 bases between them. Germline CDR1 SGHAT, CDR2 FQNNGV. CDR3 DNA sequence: TGTGCCAGCAGCTTATCTGCAATTGGGGAGATTCCCTCCTACGAGCAGTACTTC. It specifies CASSLSAIGEIPSYEQYF.